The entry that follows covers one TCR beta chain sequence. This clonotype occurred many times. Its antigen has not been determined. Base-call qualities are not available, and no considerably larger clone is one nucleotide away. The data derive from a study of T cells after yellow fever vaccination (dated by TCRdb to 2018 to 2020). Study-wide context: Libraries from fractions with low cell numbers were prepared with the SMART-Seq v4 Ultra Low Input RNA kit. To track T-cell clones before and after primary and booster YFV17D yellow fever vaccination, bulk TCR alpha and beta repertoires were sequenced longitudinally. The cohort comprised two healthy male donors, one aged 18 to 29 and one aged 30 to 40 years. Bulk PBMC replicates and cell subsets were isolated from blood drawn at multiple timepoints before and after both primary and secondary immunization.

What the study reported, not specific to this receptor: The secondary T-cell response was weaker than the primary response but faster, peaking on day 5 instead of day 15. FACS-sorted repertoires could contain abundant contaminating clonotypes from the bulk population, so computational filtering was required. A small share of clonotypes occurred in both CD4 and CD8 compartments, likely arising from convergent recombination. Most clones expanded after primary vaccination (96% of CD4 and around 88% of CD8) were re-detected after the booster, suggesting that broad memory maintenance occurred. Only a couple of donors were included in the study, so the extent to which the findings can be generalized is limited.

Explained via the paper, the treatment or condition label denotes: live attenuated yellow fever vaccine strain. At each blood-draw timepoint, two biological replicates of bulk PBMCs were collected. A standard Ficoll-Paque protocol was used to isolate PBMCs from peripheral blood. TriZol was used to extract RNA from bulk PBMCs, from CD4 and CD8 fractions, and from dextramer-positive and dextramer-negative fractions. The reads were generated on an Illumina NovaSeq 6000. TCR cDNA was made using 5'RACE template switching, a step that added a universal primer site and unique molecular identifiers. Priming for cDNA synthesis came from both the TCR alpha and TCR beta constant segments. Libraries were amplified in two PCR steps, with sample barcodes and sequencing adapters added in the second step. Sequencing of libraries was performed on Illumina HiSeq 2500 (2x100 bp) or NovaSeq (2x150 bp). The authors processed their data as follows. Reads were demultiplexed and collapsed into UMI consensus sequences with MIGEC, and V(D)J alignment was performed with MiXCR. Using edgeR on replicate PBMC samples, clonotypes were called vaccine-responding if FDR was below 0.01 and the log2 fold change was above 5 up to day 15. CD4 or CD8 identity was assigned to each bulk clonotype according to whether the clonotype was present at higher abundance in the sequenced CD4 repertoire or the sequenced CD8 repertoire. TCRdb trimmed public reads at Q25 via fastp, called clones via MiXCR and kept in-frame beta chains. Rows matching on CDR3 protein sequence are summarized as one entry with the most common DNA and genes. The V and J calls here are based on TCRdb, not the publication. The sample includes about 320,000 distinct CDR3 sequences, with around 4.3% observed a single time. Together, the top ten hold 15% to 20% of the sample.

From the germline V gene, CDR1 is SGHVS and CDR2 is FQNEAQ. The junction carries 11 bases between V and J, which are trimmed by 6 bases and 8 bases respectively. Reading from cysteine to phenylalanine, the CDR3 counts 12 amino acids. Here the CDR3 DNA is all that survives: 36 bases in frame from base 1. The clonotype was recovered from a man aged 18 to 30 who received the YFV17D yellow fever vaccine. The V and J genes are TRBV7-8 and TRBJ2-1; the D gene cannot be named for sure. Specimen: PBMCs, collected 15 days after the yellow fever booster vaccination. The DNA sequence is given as TGTGCCAGCAGTCAAGGGCCACATGAGCAGTTCTTC. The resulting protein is CASSQGPHEQFF.